The 8 T cell receptor beta chains presented below share a single source sample, sequenced in a study of PD-1 blockade in classical Hodgkin lymphoma. Time point noted: newly diagnosed, previously untreated cHL patient sample. This table comes from immunoSEQ multiplex PCR, and its TCRdb copy is limited to in-frame clones, with some not included. Among 15,000 to 20,000 clones, roughly 81% were seen once, and the ten largest hold around 8.4%. The sample consisted of peripheral blood mononuclear cells (PBMCs). The receptor set was obtained from a human donor with classical Hodgkin lymphoma.

This clone appeared once. The chain links TRBV9 to TRBJ2-5; D is possibly TRBD1 or TRBD2 (5 bases each). The CDR3 runs to 14 residues. The germline CDR1 and CDR2 sequences are SGDLS and YYNGEE. V dropped 0 bases and J dropped 4 bases, with 10 bases sitting between them. CDR3 residues: CASSVGPGGETQYF. CDR3 sequence (DNA): TGTGCCAGCAGCGTAGGCCCTGGGGGAGAGACCCAGTACTTC.

The rearrangement links TRBV5-1 to TRBJ2-5, with 7 bases aligning to TRBD1. The CDR3 loop spans 15 amino acids. CDR1 and CDR2 from the germline V gene are SGHRS and YFSETQ. Trimming at V came to 3 bases and at J to 0 bases, leaving 5 bases not matched to a gene. CDR3 sequence: CASSWNRGDQETQYF. In DNA form, the CDR3 reads TGCGCCAGCAGCTGGAACAGGGGAGACCAAGAGACCCAGTACTTC.

This chain connects TRBV7-8 to TRBJ2-7; 10 bases fit TRBD2. J was trimmed by 4 bases and V by 5 bases; bases with no gene match: 8. Per germline, CDR1 SGHVS and CDR2 FQNEAQ. CDR3 size: 15 residues. DNA for the CDR3: TGTGCCAGCAGCCCCTTGACTAGCGGGCAATACGAGCAGTACTTC. Translating gives CASSPLTSGQYEQYF.

This rearrangement joins TRBV19 to TRBJ2-3, with 9 bases that match TRBD2. The CDR3 loop spans 16 amino acids. Germline CDR1 LNHDA, CDR2 SQIVND (reference sequence). With 3 bases clipped from V and 3 bases from J, the junction kept 7 bases outside the gene matches. The CDR3 sequence is CASSIGLAGTTDTQYF. The DNA of the CDR3 is TGTGCCAGTAGTATCGGGCTAGCGGGAACTACAGATACGCAGTATTTT.

This sequence joins TRBV5-1 and TRBJ2-3; TRBD2 aligns across 16 bases. Germline-derived CDR1 and CDR2 are SGHRS and YFSETQ. J was trimmed by 7 bases and V by 0 bases; bases with no gene match: 5. This CDR3 has 17 residues. CDR3: CASSLAPGLAGGNTQYF. In DNA form, the CDR3 reads TGCGCCAGCAGCTTGGCACCGGGACTAGCGGGAGGGAATACGCAGTATTTT.

The gene calls are TRBV9 and TRBJ1-4; 9 bases are shared with TRBD1. The CDR3 length is 15 residues. Germline CDR1 reads SGDLS; CDR2 reads YYNGEE. V shed 0 bases, J shed 4 bases, and the junction held 1 base outside the gene matches. As DNA, the CDR3 is TGTGCCAGCAGCGTAGTGGGACAGGGTAATGAAAAACTGTTTTTT. Amino acid sequence: CASSVVGQGNEKLFF.

This chain's CDR3 is CASRTGTGVGEQYF. CDR3 sequence (DNA): TGTGCCAGCAGGACCGGGACAGGGGTGGGCGAGCAGTACTTC. The V and J genes are TRBV28 and TRBJ2-7; TRBD1 matches at 10 bases. V lost 6 bases and J lost 6; bases outside the gene matches: 8. In germline, CDR1 is MDHEN, CDR2 SYDVKM. The CDR3 covers 14 residues. Supplemented by reference TRBV28 and TRBJ2-7, the full variable domain reads DVKVTQSSRYLVKRTGEKVFLECVQDMDHENMFWYRQDPGLGLRLIYFSYDVKMKEKGDIPEGYSVSREKKERFSLILESASTNQTSMYLCASRTGTGVGEQYFGPGTRLTVT.

The chain recombines TRBV7-3 with TRBJ2-3; D is undetermined. In germline, CDR1 is SGHTA, CDR2 FQGTGA. The CDR3 extends over 14 amino acids. V was clipped by 1 base and J by 0 bases, with 5 bases between them. The CDR3 DNA sequence: TGTGCCAGCAGCTTAATCGGGAGCACAGATACGCAGTATTTT. It specifies CASSLIGSTDTQYF.